Listed here are 10 T cell receptor beta chains from one sample, sequenced in a study of cytomegalovirus exposure and HLA in healthy donors. PCR was performed using 60 Vbeta and 13 Jbeta primers. Using immunoSEQ multiplex PCR, the repertoire was profiled, and TCRdb retains in-frame clones only, with some absent. The table has under 200,000 clones, roughly 73% seen once. The source material was PBMCs. These receptors came from a male donor in good health and CMV-seronegative.

V and J are TRBV4-1 and TRBJ1-1, with D possibly TRBD1 on 6 matching bases. Looked up from germline, CDR1 is MGHRA and CDR2 is YSYEKL. The length of the CDR3 is 15 residues. Between the trimmed V and J ends, which lost 0 bases and 5 bases, there was a span of 13 bases. CDR3 in amino acids: CASSQEAHTGTEAFF. DNA of the CDR3: TGCGCCAGCAGCCAAGAGGCCCACACAGGGACTGAAGCTTTCTTT.

The chain combines TRBV6-5 with TRBJ2-5; 14 positions agree with TRBD2. CDR1 and CDR2 (germline): MNHEY, SVGAGI. The CDR3 sequence is 14 residues long. With V trimmed by 4 bases and J by 8 bases, 3 bases remained unmatched. The CDR3, as DNA: TGTGCCAGCAGTTTGACTAGCGGGGGGGAAACCCAGTACTTC. This sequence encodes CASSLTSGGETQYF.

As DNA, the CDR3 is TGTGCCAGCAGCGACCCACCGGGATGGGGTACTAACACCGGGGAGCTGTTTTTT. It is translated as CASSDPPGWGTNTGELFF. The V call is TRBV9, the J call TRBJ2-2; possible D gene TRBD2, 5 bases. The V end was cut by 3 bases, the J end by 2 bases, with 20 bases between. Germline CDR1 is SGDLS and CDR2 is YYNGEE. This CDR3 is built from 18 residues.

This clone was recorded a few times. V and J are TRBV11-3 and TRBJ1-1; 7 bases fit TRBD1. The V segment lost 0 bases and the J segment 10 bases; nucleotides outside the gene matches: 2. CDR1 is SGHNT and CDR2 is YENEEA in the germline V gene. There are 12 residues in the CDR3. CDR3 coding DNA: TGTGCCAGCAGCTTAGAAGGGGGCCGAGCTTTCTTT. Protein product: CASSLEGGRAFF.

The chain uses TRBV30 and TRBJ2-1; 9 bases are shared with TRBD2. This CDR3 contains 15 residues. Looked up from germline, CDR1 is GTSNPN and CDR2 is SVGIG (reference sequence). V shed 4 bases and J 9 bases; nucleotides not matched to a gene: 13. The CDR3 loop reads CAWTLGLATRIEQFF. In DNA, the CDR3 is TGTGCCTGGACCCTCGGACTAGCGACGCGCATTGAGCAGTTCTTC.

The chain joins TRBV5-1 to TRBJ1-4; 8 bases line up with TRBD1. In germline, CDR1 is SGHRS, CDR2 YFSETQ. CDR3 length: 17 amino acids. The V gene end was trimmed by 5 bases and the J gene end by 6 bases; junction bases not matched to a gene: 15. In DNA, the CDR3 is TGCGCCAGCAGGAGCCAGGACAGGGCGGTTTCGGATGAAAAACTGTTTTTT. It codes for CASRSQDRAVSDEKLFF.

The genes are TRBV2 and TRBJ1-1, with a tentative D call TRBD1 (6 bases). The CDR3 runs to 14 residues. Germline V gene sequence: CDR1 SNHLY, CDR2 FYNNEI. Trimming removed 10 bases from V and 5 bases from J, with 20 bases in between. CDR3 nucleotide sequence: TGTGCCACCGCCCGGGGGGGCCGAGGGACTGAAGCTTTCTTT. It specifies CATARGGRGTEAFF. Full variable domain (rest looked up from reference TRBV2 and TRBJ1-1): EPEVTQTPSHQVTQMGQEVILRCVPISNHLYFYWYRQILGQKVEFLVSFYNNEISEKSEIFDDQFSVERPDGSNFTLKIRSTKLEDSAMYFCATARGGRGTEAFFGQGTRLTVV.

The chain couples TRBV5-1 to TRBJ2-1, with TRBD1 as a possible D gene (6 bases). CDR3 length equals 16 residues. Germline CDR1 and CDR2: SGHRS and YFSETQ. Trimming cost V 2 bases and J 0 bases, with 12 bases left between them. Written as DNA, the CDR3 is TGCGCCAGCAGCTTCTCGAGGGGGAGCTCCTACAATGAGCAGTTCTTC. Amino acid sequence: CASSFSRGSSYNEQFF.

The J gene is TRBJ1-2, the V gene TRBV6-5; D gene unclear. With 0 bases removed from V and 7 bases from J, the gap between germline ends came to 6 bases. Germline CDR1 MNHEY, CDR2 SVGAGI. The CDR3 covers 12 residues. CDR3 sequence: CASSYSTSGYTF. Written as DNA, the CDR3 is TGTGCCAGCAGTTACTCTACGAGTGGCTACACCTTC.

The CDR3 reads CASSLVASGAGEQYF. DNA of the CDR3: TGTGCCAGCAGCTTGGTTGCTAGCGGGGCGGGCGAGCAGTACTTC. This chain links TRBV5-4 with TRBJ2-7, with 9 bases that match TRBD2. Trimming at V came to 0 bases and at J to 6 bases, leaving 7 bases not matched to a gene. The germline gives CDR1 SGHNT, CDR2 YYREEE (reference sequence). This CDR3 is built from 15 residues.